The rows below give T cell receptor beta chains drawn from one sample of a study of shared clonotypes between healthy human individuals. Profiled with immunoSEQ multiplex PCR; TCRdb holds only in-frame clones, not every one. The sample contains about 2.3 million clones, under 95% of which appear only once. The sequenced material came from naive CD4+ T cells from PBMCs. These receptors came from a man aged 18 to 30 in good health. Some clones in this sample may be carry-over from other donors' samples. Each CDR3 is given with its conserved first and last residue. A D gene is named only where the DNA matches it firmly. Only some rows state a clone size, as once, few, many or a class for expanded clones.

clone size: -
D gene: -
V gene: TRBV10-3
CDR3 length: 16
J gene: TRBJ2-3
CDR3 DNA: TGTGCCATCAGTGAGTACCGGGGATCCTTCACAGATACGCAGTATTTT
CDR3 protein: CAISEYRGSFTDTQYF

clone size: -
D gene: -
V gene: TRBV7-2
CDR3 length: 15
J gene: TRBJ2-3
CDR3 DNA: TGTGCCAGCAGCCCGTTAGCGGAGAGCACAGATACGCAGTATTTT
CDR3 protein: CASSPLAESTDTQYF

clone size: once
D gene: -
V gene: TRBV18
CDR3 length: 13
J gene: TRBJ2-7
CDR3 DNA: TGTGCCAGCTCACCCGACTACCCCTACGAGCAGTACTTC
CDR3 protein: CASSPDYPYEQYF

clone size: -
D gene: -
V gene: TRBV6-1
CDR3 length: 14
J gene: TRBJ1-3
CDR3 DNA: TGTGCCAGCAGTAGTATTAGTTCTGGAAACACCATATATTTT
CDR3 protein: CASSSISSGNTIYF

clone size: -
D gene: -
V gene: TRBV6-1
CDR3 length: 15
J gene: TRBJ1-3
CDR3 DNA: TGTGCCAGCAGTGTTCTAAGGGGCATGGGAAACACCATATATTTT
CDR3 protein: CASSVLRGMGNTIYF

clone size: -
D gene: TRBD2
V gene: TRBV7-2
CDR3 length: 15
J gene: TRBJ2-7
CDR3 DNA: TGTGCCAGCAGCTTAGGATGGGAGGGAGGGCGCGAGCAGTACTTC
CDR3 protein: CASSLGWEGGREQYF

clone size: -
D gene: TRBD2
V gene: TRBV11-3
CDR3 length: 17
J gene: TRBJ2-1
CDR3 DNA: TGTGCCAGCAGCTTAGTACGGGGCGGGAGCTCCTACAATGAGCAGTTCTTC
CDR3 protein: CASSLVRGGSSYNEQFF

clone size: once
D gene: -
V gene: TRBV28
CDR3 length: 16
J gene: TRBJ2-1
CDR3 DNA: TGTGCCAGCAGTTTAGGGGGTACAAGCTCCTACAATGAGCAGTTCTTC
CDR3 protein: CASSLGGTSSYNEQFF

clone size: -
D gene: -
V gene: TRBV7-2
CDR3 length: 15
J gene: TRBJ1-2
CDR3 DNA: TGTGCCAGCAGCCCCAGGACAGTCGTAAACTATGGCTACACCTTC
CDR3 protein: CASSPRTVVNYGYTF

clone size: -
D gene: TRBD1
V gene: TRBV7-9
CDR3 length: 16
J gene: TRBJ2-7
CDR3 DNA: TGTGCCAGCAGCGGTAGTGGGGGACAGGGATCCTACGAGCAGTACTTC
CDR3 protein: CASSGSGGQGSYEQYF

clone size: -
D gene: TRBD2
V gene: TRBV29-1
CDR3 length: 16
J gene: TRBJ2-7
CDR3 DNA: TGCAGCGTTGCTTCACGGACGGAGACTAGCGGGAGCGAGCAGTACTTC
CDR3 protein: CSVASRTETSGSEQYF

clone size: -
D gene: -
V gene: TRBV27
CDR3 length: 15
J gene: TRBJ1-1
CDR3 DNA: TGTGCCAGCAGTTTATCGTATGGAGGAAACACTGAAGCTTTCTTT
CDR3 protein: CASSLSYGGNTEAFF

clone size: -
D gene: -
V gene: TRBV28
CDR3 length: 13
J gene: TRBJ2-7
CDR3 DNA: TGTGCCACCCTCCTCCGGGGGCTACACGAGCAGTACTTC
CDR3 protein: CATLLRGLHEQYF

clone size: -
D gene: -
V gene: TRBV5-6
CDR3 length: 15
J gene: TRBJ1-1
CDR3 DNA: TGTGCCAGCAGCCCAAGTCCGGGGGAGGGTTTTCGAGCTTTCTTT
CDR3 protein: CASSPSPGEGFRAFF

clone size: -
D gene: -
V gene: TRBV28
CDR3 length: 15
J gene: TRBJ1-3
CDR3 DNA: TGTGCCAGCACCGTTGTTCGGACAGCTGGAAACACCATATATTTT
CDR3 protein: CASTVVRTAGNTIYF